This T cell receptor (beta chain) was observed in a study of PD-1 blockade in classical Hodgkin lymphoma (dated by TCRdb to about 2020). Regarding the complete study: Nivolumab dosing was 3 mg/kg intravenously every 2 weeks, continuing until either disease progression or unacceptable toxicity. The study used CyTOF and TCR beta sequencing to define a peripheral blood immune signature of response to PD-1 blockade in classical Hodgkin lymphoma. Results the study describes overall, beyond this receptor: The study was restricted to a single clinical trial cohort, and the causes of repertoire differences, possibly disease activity or prior therapy, were left undefined. Baseline TCR diversity was reported to be lower in newly diagnosed patients than in healthy donors and to be lower still in relapsed/refractory patients. Lower diversity was observed in patients in whom nivolumab was started less than 1 year after ASCT, and these patients were excluded from later analyses so that confounding by immune reconstitution would be avoided. Trial patients with a complete response had baseline diversity similar to that of newly diagnosed patients, while partial responders and progressors had significantly lower diversity. By C4D1, a significant rise was seen in CD4+ TCR diversity but not in CD8+ TCR diversity (p=0.0027 vs p=0.16), and the rise was most apparent among complete responders (p=0.02).

The Qiagen DNeasy kit was used to extract genomic DNA from unsorted PBMCs and from the negatively selected CD4+ and CD8+ fractions. TCR beta CDR3 regions were amplified by immunoSEQ multiplex PCR using primers annealing to V and J segments. A synthetic immune receptor repertoire was used to minimize amplification bias, and remaining bias was computationally removed after sequencing. In the paper's pipeline: Repertoire diversity was quantified as the Shannon entropy index using custom Python scripts. The unsorted, CD4+ and CD8+ repertoires were each analyzed separately, with the exception of combined analyses, where CD4+ and CD8+ sequences were merged in silico. Clonal expansion was defined as a frequency increase of at least 2-fold after treatment compared with C1D1, and clones undetected at baseline were assigned a pseudocount of 0.5. Singleton clones were defined as clones with 0 or 1 copy at C1D1, and non-singleton clones were defined as clones with 2 or more copies. Clones expanded in unsorted samples were annotated as CD4+, CD8+ or unknown by matching protein sequences in sorted samples from the same patient. Wilcoxon tests on paired samples were used to test changes in diversity from C1D1 to C4D1. TCRdb obtained this table from immuneACCESS and retained in-frame rearrangements with V and J assigned. These tables miss some clones; where compared with another copy, unresolved V genes account for less than half of the shortfall, and the remainder is unexplained. From that table come the V and J calls and clone size; the DNA was used to work out D and trimming. Present in this sample are some 90,000 clones, just under 80% of which were seen just once. Over 7.5% of the sample goes to the ten largest clones.

The sample's time point label, decoded: cycle 4 day 1 (C4D1), after more than five weeks of nivolumab. Every trial patient had relapsed following autologous stem cell transplantation, and prior brentuximab vedotin exposure was what differed among cohorts A, B and C. A total of around 60 patients with relapsed/refractory classical Hodgkin lymphoma made up the trial cohort, and each patient's best overall response was complete response, partial response or progressive disease. In the multi-cohort phase II CheckMate 205 trial, trial patients received single-agent nivolumab. Best overall response was determined by an independent review committee according to the 2007 International Working Group response criteria. Trial PBMCs were collected immediately before nivolumab initiation (C1D1) and during therapy at cycle 2 day 1 and cycle 4 day 1. After peripheral blood was drawn into 8 mL Vacutainer Cell Preparation Tubes, PBMCs were isolated by centrifugation and then cryopreserved.

This clone appeared once. The target of this receptor is not known. Base qualities are missing; no much larger clone stands one base away. The CDR3 goes from the cysteine to the phenylalanine over 15 residues. Only the CDR3 DNA stays, 45 bases, in frame from base 1. The V end gives up 8 bases and the J end 5 bases, leaving 9 bases in the junction not matched to a gene. Based on the germline V gene, the CDR1 and CDR2 sequences are SGHTA and FQGNSA. The sample consisted of peripheral blood mononuclear cells (PBMCs), taken before the fourth cycle of nivolumab. The rearrangement joined TRBV7-2 to TRBJ2-2; 9 nucleotides in the junction match TRBD2. The sequence derives from a human donor with classical Hodgkin lymphoma. The CDR3 reads CASRYSGRGTGELFF. DNA sequence: TGTGCCAGCCGGTATAGCGGGAGAGGAACCGGGGAGCTGTTTTTT. The CDR3, completed at both ends by the reference TRBV7-2 and TRBJ2-2 genes, gives the full variable domain GAGVSQSPSNKVTEKGKDVELRCDPISGHTALYWYRQSLGQGLEFLIYFQGNSAPDKSGLPSDRFSAERTGGSVSTLTIQRTQQEDSAVYLCASRYSGRGTGELFFGEGSRLTVL.